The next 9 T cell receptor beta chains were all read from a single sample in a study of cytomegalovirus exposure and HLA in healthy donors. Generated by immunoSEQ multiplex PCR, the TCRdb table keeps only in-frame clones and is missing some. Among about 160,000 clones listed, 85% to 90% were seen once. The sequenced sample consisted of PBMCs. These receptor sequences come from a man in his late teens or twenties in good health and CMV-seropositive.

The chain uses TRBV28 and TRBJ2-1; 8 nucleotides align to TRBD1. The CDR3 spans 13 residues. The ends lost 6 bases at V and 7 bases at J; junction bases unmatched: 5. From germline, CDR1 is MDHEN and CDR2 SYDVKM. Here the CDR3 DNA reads TGTGCCAGCAGCCCGACAGGGGAAAATGAGCAGTTCTTC. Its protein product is CASSPTGENEQFF.

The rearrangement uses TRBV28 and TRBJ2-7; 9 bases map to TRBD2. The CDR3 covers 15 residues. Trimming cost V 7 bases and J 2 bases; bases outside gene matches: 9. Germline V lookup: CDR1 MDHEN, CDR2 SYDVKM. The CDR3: CASNLSGRGTYEQYF. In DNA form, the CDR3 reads TGTGCCAGCAACCTTAGCGGGAGAGGAACCTACGAGCAGTACTTC.

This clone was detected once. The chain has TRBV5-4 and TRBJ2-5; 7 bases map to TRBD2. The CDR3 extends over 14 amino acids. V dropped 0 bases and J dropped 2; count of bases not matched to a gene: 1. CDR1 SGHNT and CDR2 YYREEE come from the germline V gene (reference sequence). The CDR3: CASSLAGGQETQYF. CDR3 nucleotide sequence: TGTGCCAGCAGCTTGGCGGGGGGTCAAGAGACCCAGTACTTC.

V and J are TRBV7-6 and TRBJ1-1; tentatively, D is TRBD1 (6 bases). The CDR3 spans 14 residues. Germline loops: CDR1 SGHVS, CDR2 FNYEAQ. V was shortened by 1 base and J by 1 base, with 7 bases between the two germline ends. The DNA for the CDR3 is TGTGCCAGCAGCTTAGGGACAGCGAACACTGAAGCTTTCTTT. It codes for CASSLGTANTEAFF.

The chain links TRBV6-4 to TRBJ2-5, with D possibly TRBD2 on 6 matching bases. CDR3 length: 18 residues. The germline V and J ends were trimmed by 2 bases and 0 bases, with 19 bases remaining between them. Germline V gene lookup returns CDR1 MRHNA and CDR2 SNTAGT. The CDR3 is CASSDPPQIADHQETQYF. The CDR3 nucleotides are TGTGCCAGCAGTGACCCCCCCCAGATAGCGGATCACCAAGAGACCCAGTACTTC.

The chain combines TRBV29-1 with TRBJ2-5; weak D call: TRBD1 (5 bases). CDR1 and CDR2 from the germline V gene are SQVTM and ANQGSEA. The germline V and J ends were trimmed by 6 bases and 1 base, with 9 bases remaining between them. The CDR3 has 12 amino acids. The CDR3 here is CSVQTVQETQYF. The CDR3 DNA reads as TGCAGCGTACAGACAGTCCAAGAGACCCAGTACTTC.

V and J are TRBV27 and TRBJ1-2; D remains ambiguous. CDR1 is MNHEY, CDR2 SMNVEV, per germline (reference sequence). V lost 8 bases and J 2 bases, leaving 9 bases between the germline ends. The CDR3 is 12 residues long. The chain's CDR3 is CASWTGNYGYTF. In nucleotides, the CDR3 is TGTGCCAGCTGGACTGGAAACTATGGCTACACCTTC.

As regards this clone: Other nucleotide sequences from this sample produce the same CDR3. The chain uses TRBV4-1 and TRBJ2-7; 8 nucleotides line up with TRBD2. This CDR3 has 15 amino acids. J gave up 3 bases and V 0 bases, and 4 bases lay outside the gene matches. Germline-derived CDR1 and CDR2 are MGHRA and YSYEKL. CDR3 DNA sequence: TGCGCCAGCAGCCAAGAAACTAGCGGATACTACGAGCAGTACTTC. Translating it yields CASSQETSGYYEQYF.

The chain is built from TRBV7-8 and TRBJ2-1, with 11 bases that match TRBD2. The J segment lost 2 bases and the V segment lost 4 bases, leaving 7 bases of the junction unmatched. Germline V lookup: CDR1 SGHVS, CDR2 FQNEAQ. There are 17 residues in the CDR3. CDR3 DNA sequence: TGTGCCAGCAGCTCCGGGACTAGCGGTGATACCTACAATGAGCAGTTCTTC. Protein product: CASSSGTSGDTYNEQFF.